One and the same sample provided the 17 T cell receptor beta chains below, sequenced in a study of blood T cell repertoires in COVID-19. Method: immunoSEQ multiplex PCR; TCRdb's copy keeps in-frame clones and lacks some. This sample has 65,000 to 95,000 clones; 60% to 85% occur once, and the top ten carry about a sixth. The sequenced sample was peripheral blood. These receptors all stem from a human donor in a cohort sampled during active COVID-19.

The chain couples TRBV2 to TRBJ1-4; the D gene is possibly TRBD1 (5 bases). This CDR3 contains 17 residues. Trimming shortened V by 1 base and J by 3 bases, and 15 bases separated the two germline ends. Per germline, CDR1 SNHLY and CDR2 FYNNEI. The DNA of the CDR3 is TGTGCCAGCAGTGAAGATGGCTTGGGGCGCCCTAATGAAAAACTGTTTTTT. It encodes CASSEDGLGRPNEKLFF.

The V and J genes are TRBV28 and TRBJ1-2; no reliable D call. Germline V CDR1 and CDR2: MDHEN, SYDVKM. V dropped 6 bases and J dropped 1 base, with 12 bases sitting between them. This CDR3 is 14 amino acids long. The CDR3 spells CASRSPGLNYGYTF. The CDR3 coding sequence is TGTGCCAGCAGATCTCCGGGTCTTAACTATGGCTACACCTTC.

The V gene is TRBV6-5, the J gene TRBJ1-1; D remains ambiguous. The CDR3 is 13 amino acids. Germline V gene lookup returns CDR1 MNHEY and CDR2 SVGAGI. V lost 2 bases, J lost 2 bases, and 6 bases lay in between. The DNA of the CDR3 is TGTGCCAGCAGTTACCGAGGAAACACTGAAGCTTTCTTT. Amino acid sequence: CASSYRGNTEAFF.

The V and J genes are TRBV19 and TRBJ1-6, with TRBD1 matching 9 bases. V gave up 5 bases and J gave up 8 bases; unmatched junction bases: 13. CDR3 size: 17 residues. Germline CDR1 LNHDA, CDR2 SQIVND (reference sequence). This chain's CDR3 is CASSAYRGRVGDSPLHF. The CDR3 DNA follows: TGTGCCAGTAGTGCCTACAGGGGGCGAGTCGGTGATTCACCCCTCCACTTT.

V usage is TRBV28 and J usage is TRBJ1-1; D may be TRBD1 (6 bases). CDR3 size: 16 residues. The V gene lost 5 bases and the J gene lost 10 bases, with 26 bases spanning the gap. Germline V CDR1 and CDR2: MDHEN, SYDVKM. The CDR3 DNA reads TGTGCCAGCAGTCGCAAACAGGGAAGTGGCCTCTGGGGAGCTTTCTTT. It specifies CASSRKQGSGLWGAFF.

The chain carries TRBV3-1 (or the pseudogene TRBV3-2) and TRBJ2-3; the match to TRBD2 covers 14 bases. The CDR3 totals 16 residues. Germline CDR1 and CDR2: LGHDT and YNNKEL (reference sequence). With 4 bases clipped from V and 3 bases from J, the junction kept 3 bases outside the gene matches. The CDR3 DNA reads TGTGCCAGCAGCCGACGGACTAGCGGGAGGACAGATACGCAGTATTTT. It yields the protein CASSRRTSGRTDTQYF.

The chain couples TRBV30 to TRBJ2-1; the D is unclear. The CDR3 is made up of 12 amino acids. The germline CDR1 and CDR2 sequences are GTSNPN and SVGIG (reference sequence). Trimming left V 3 bases short and J 9 bases short, with 12 bases between. The CDR3 DNA follows: TGTGCCTGGAGCCCCCGGGTTGGTGAGCAGTTCTTC. It codes for CAWSPRVGEQFF.

CDR3 region: CSVEGSGAKGAPGVEAFF. CDR3 bases: TGCAGCGTTGAAGGGAGTGGGGCAAAAGGGGCCCCTGGAGTAGAAGCTTTCTTT. The chain employs TRBV29-1 and TRBJ1-1; D is perhaps TRBD1 (5 bases). CDR1 and CDR2 (germline): SQVTM, ANQGSEA. The CDR3 is 18 residues long. Trimming cost V 1 base and J 8 bases, with 29 bases left between them. Full variable domain (rest looked up from reference TRBV29-1 and TRBJ1-1): SAVISQKPSRDICQRGTSLTIQCQVDSQVTMMFWYRQQPGQSLTLIATANQGSEATYESGFVIDKFPISRPNLTFSTLTVSNMSPEDSSIYLCSVEGSGAKGAPGVEAFFGQGTRLTVV.

The J gene is TRBJ2-2, the V gene TRBV4-1; perhaps TRBD2 as D (6 bases). This CDR3 region has 16 residues. In germline, CDR1 is MGHRA, CDR2 YSYEKL. Trimming shortened V by 0 bases and J by 1 base, and 9 bases separated the two germline ends. CDR3 nucleotides: TGCGCCAGCAGCCAAGAGGGGGGAGGGAACACCGGGGAGCTGTTTTTT. Its translation is CASSQEGGGNTGELFF.

This clone was seen at least ten times. The chain carries TRBV5-6 and TRBJ2-4, with D unresolved. This CDR3 comprises 12 residues. The V end lost 6 bases, the J end lost 9 bases, and 13 bases lay between the germline ends. The germline V gene has CDR1 SGHDT and CDR2 YYEEEE. DNA of the CDR3: TGTGCCAGCACCCGGCGGTCTTCCATTCAGTACTTC. Its translation: CASTRRSSIQYF. Looking up the rest from reference TRBV5-6 and TRBJ2-4 gives the full variable domain: DAGVTQSPTHLIKTRGQQVTLRCSPKSGHDTVSWYQQALGQGPQFIFQYYEEEERQRGNFPDRFSGHQFPNYSSELNVNALLLGDSALYLCASTRRSSIQYFGAGTRLSVL.

This chain joins TRBV3-1 (or the pseudogene TRBV3-2) and TRBJ2-7; 8 positions match TRBD1. Germline V gene lookup returns CDR1 LGHDT and CDR2 YNNKEL (reference sequence). This CDR3 region has 17 residues. V was pared by 0 bases and J by 5 bases, with 12 bases of the junction left unmatched. CDR3 in amino acids: CASSQEAFRTGPNEQYV. The DNA of the CDR3 is TGTGCCAGCAGCCAAGAGGCTTTTAGGACAGGGCCAAACGAGCAGTACGTC.

The chain employs TRBV24-1 and TRBJ1-5, with 10 nucleotides matching TRBD1. The CDR3 totals 14 residues. V lost 3 bases and J lost 5; bases outside the gene matches: 0. Per the germline V gene, CDR1 is KGHDR and CDR2 is SFDVKD. The CDR3 DNA reads as TGTGCCACCAGTGATGGGACAGGGGATCAGCCCCAGCATTTT. The encoded protein is CATSDGTGDQPQHF.

The chain joins TRBV5-6 to TRBJ2-2; no clear D gene. The germline V gene has CDR1 SGHDT and CDR2 YYEEEE. V shed 3 bases and J shed 1 base, with 7 bases lying between them. This CDR3 has 14 residues. The CDR3 region has the DNA TGTGCCAGCAGCTATAGCAGGAACACCGGGGAGCTGTTTTTT. It yields the protein CASSYSRNTGELFF.

The genes are TRBV27 and TRBJ1-1; D may be TRBD1 (5 bases). The CDR3 sequence is 14 residues long. From germline, CDR1 is MNHEY and CDR2 SMNVEV (reference sequence). Trimming shortened V by 1 base and J by 1 base, and 7 bases separated the two germline ends. For the CDR3, the DNA is TGTGCCAGCAGTTTATGGAGGGGGAACACTGAAGCTTTCTTT. This gives the protein CASSLWRGNTEAFF.

CDR3 nucleotide sequence: TGTGCCAGCAGTTCAGACAGGCCGCAAGAGACCCAGTACTTC. It yields the protein CASSSDRPQETQYF. The chain carries TRBV28 and TRBJ2-5; D possibly corresponds to TRBD1 (6 bases). Germline V gene data show CDR1 as MDHEN and CDR2 as SYDVKM. Trimming took 4 bases from V and 2 from J, leaving 11 bases between them. The length of the CDR3 is 14 residues.

The chain couples TRBV12-3 or TRBV12-4 to TRBJ1-2, with 8 nucleotides matching TRBD1. The V and J ends lost 6 bases and 4 bases, in that order; junction bases with no gene match: 4. The CDR3 sequence is 13 residues long. The CDR3 is CASRPQGGYGYTF. DNA of the CDR3: TGTGCCAGCAGGCCACAGGGGGGCTATGGCTACACCTTC.

This clone was detected only a few times. V and J are TRBV5-6 and TRBJ2-2; D is unresolved. Trimming took 0 bases from V and 1 from J, leaving 10 bases between them. This CDR3 region has 16 residues. CDR1 and CDR2 from the germline V gene are SGHDT and YYEEEE. CDR3 sequence: CASSLGLSLNTGELFF. In DNA form, the CDR3 reads TGTGCCAGCAGCTTGGGATTGTCACTGAACACCGGGGAGCTGTTTTTT.